This T cell receptor (beta chain) originates from a study of beta chain features in type 1 diabetes. The table lists this clone with a few counts. The target antigen is unknown. Germline CDR1 SGHRS, CDR2 YFSETQ. CDR3 size: 14 residues. V lost 4 bases to trimming and J lost 3 bases, with 10 bases between them. Whole-study results and caveats: TCRB CDR3s were moderately but significantly shorter in Type 1 diabetes patients in all four CD4+ subsets. Using cDNA template may skew counts toward highly expressing activated cells.

Sequenced material consisted of expressed TCRB transcripts (all of the isolated RNA was reverse transcribed). The repertoire was sequenced with immunoSEQ multiplex PCR; TCRdb's copy has only in-frame clones and lacks some. The table lists hundreds of thousands of clones, around 15% of them singletons, with around 0.022% in the top ten. J is TRBJ2-2 and V is TRBV5-1, with D perhaps TRBD2 (5 bases). The specimen sequenced was naive CD4+ T cells from blood. The origin of this receptor is a man younger than 35 with type 1 diabetes. In nucleotides, the CDR3 is TGCGCCAGCAGCCGAGGACTGGACACCGGGGAGCTGTTTTTT. Its protein product is CASSRGLDTGELFF.